These 8 T cell receptor beta chains originate from one sample sequenced in a study of cytomegalovirus exposure and HLA in healthy donors. PCR involved 60 Vbeta and 13 Jbeta primers. Profiled with immunoSEQ multiplex PCR; TCRdb holds only in-frame clones, not every one. The data show about 130,000 clones, with over 50% seen just once and about 1.5% held by the top ten. Input material: PBMCs. These receptor sequences come from a human donor in good health.

This chain uses TRBV30 with TRBJ2-5; TRBD1 might be the D (5 bases). Matching the DNA end better, TRBJ2-7 makes the J call doubtful. Germline values: CDR1 GTSNPN, CDR2 SVGIG (reference sequence). The CDR3 covers 11 residues. As DNA, the CDR3 is TGTGCCTGGCCGACAGCCTACGAGCAGTACTTC. Translated, it gives CAWPTAYEQYF.

J is TRBJ2-7 and V is TRBV7-9; the D gene is possibly TRBD2 (6 bases). Germline V gene sequence: CDR1 SEHNR, CDR2 FQNEAQ (reference sequence). The CDR3 is 13 residues long. V shed 5 bases and J shed 4 bases, with 12 bases lying between them. The CDR3 loop is CASSPPTSYEQYF. The CDR3 DNA reads as TGTGCCAGCAGCCCCCCGACTAGTTACGAGCAGTACTTC.

The V and J genes are TRBV5-6 and TRBJ2-1, with 12 bases that match TRBD2. The CDR3 spans 17 residues. CDR1 and CDR2 from the germline V gene are SGHDT and YYEEEE. V shed 4 bases, J shed 5 bases, and the junction held 10 bases outside the gene matches. The CDR3 DNA sequence: TGTGCCAGCAGCAAGACCCCACTAGCGGGGGGAAACAATGAGCAGTTCTTC. Residues: CASSKTPLAGGNNEQFF.

This clone is a singleton in its sample. This chain links TRBV2 with TRBJ2-3, with D possibly being TRBD2 (6 bases). CDR1 is SNHLY and CDR2 is FYNNEI in the germline V gene. V gave up 4 bases and J gave up 2 bases, with 7 bases separating them. The CDR3 contains 13 residues. The CDR3 nucleotides are TGTGCCAGCAGTGGGAGGGTCACAGATACGCAGTATTTT. It translates to CASSGRVTDTQYF.

V usage is TRBV29-1 and J usage is TRBJ1-2; the D is unclear. Trimming stripped 0 bases from V and 5 bases from J, with 7 bases between. The CDR3 length is 12 residues. Germline V gives CDR1 SQVTM, CDR2 ANQGSEA. CDR3 nucleotides: TGCAGCGTTGAAGACAGCGCTTATGGCTACACCTTC. The encoded protein is CSVEDSAYGYTF. The full variable domain, with the rest looked up from reference TRBV29-1 and TRBJ1-2, is SAVISQKPSRDICQRGTSLTIQCQVDSQVTMMFWYRQQPGQSLTLIATANQGSEATYESGFVIDKFPISRPNLTFSTLTVSNMSPEDSSIYLCSVEDSAYGYTFGSGTRLTVV.

This clone has a handful of counts. V and J are TRBV6-4 and TRBJ2-2, with 7 bases lining up with TRBD1. V was clipped by 4 bases and J by 7 bases; unmatched bases: 6. The CDR3 covers 14 residues. CDR1 MRHNA and CDR2 SNTAGT come from the germline V gene. Written as DNA, the CDR3 is TGTGCCAGCAGTGTACAGGGGACGGACGGGGAGCTGTTTTTT. It specifies CASSVQGTDGELFF.

The J gene is TRBJ2-1, the V gene TRBV15, with 13 bases lining up with TRBD2. V lost 6 bases and J lost 7; bases outside the gene matches: 0. CDR1 LNHNV and CDR2 YYDKDF come from the germline V gene (reference sequence). The CDR3 spans 13 residues. The CDR3 nucleotides are TGTGCCACCAGGACTAGCGGGGGGAATGAGCAGTTCTTC. It codes for CATRTSGGNEQFF.

The chain carries TRBV5-1 and TRBJ2-2, with D possibly TRBD1 on 5 matching bases. The germline gives CDR1 SGHRS, CDR2 YFSETQ. The CDR3 totals 15 residues. Trimming shortened V by 0 bases and J by 7 bases, and 13 bases separated the two germline ends. The CDR3 nucleotides are TGCGCCAGCAGCTTGGGTGGGGCGACTTACGGGGAGCTGTTTTTT. Translating it yields CASSLGGATYGELFF.